These 5 T cell receptor beta chains were sequenced from one sample in a study of regulatory T cells in long-lasting Graves disease. Arm-PCR of CDR3 regions and iRepertoire HTBI primers were used to build TCR beta libraries. TCRdb reprocessed the multiplex PCR reads with MiXCR, giving one entry per CDR3 protein. The data contain approximately 500,000 distinct CDR3 sequences, 20% to 25% of them singletons. Time point of the sample: persistent/refractory GD, antithyroid drugs over 5 years with positive TRAb. PBMC-derived RNA was used for the TCR library. The sequencing here drew on peripheral blood mononuclear cells (PBMCs), taken when the disease was refractory, from a patient treated with antithyroid drugs. The receptors shown here come from a female donor with Graves disease.

This chain connects TRBV3-1 to TRBJ2-7, with 9 nucleotides matching TRBD1. CDR1 and CDR2 (germline): LGHDT, YNNKEL (reference sequence). V lost 0 bases to trimming and J lost 9 bases; unmatched junction nucleotides: 3. This CDR3 region has 13 residues. Written as DNA, the CDR3 is TGTGCCAGCAGCCAAGATCCGGACAGGGGGCAGTACTTC. Its translation: CASSQDPDRGQYF.

This clonotype has a handful of counts. Here the CDR3 reads CASSWGVRDTGELFF. CDR3 sequence (DNA): TGTGCCAGCAGCTGGGGGGTGAGGGACACCGGGGAGCTGTTTTTT. This rearrangement joins TRBV5-8 to TRBJ2-2; D may be TRBD2 (6 bases). CDR1 and CDR2 (germline): SGHTS, YDEGEE. V lost 3 bases and J lost 3, with 12 bases in between. The CDR3 loop spans 15 amino acids.

The chain employs TRBV19 and TRBJ1-2, with D possibly matching TRBD1 (6 bases). CDR3 length: 13 amino acids. Trimming removed 3 bases at V and 8 bases at J, with 13 bases between. In germline, CDR1 is LNHDA, CDR2 SQIVND (reference sequence). In nucleotides, the CDR3 is TGTGCCAGTAGTATCCGACAGGCGGACGGCTACACCTTC. It yields the protein CASSIRQADGYTF.

This clonotype was counted ten times or more. The rearrangement links TRBV5-1 to TRBJ2-7; D is perhaps TRBD2 (6 bases). CDR3 size: 12 residues. The ends were cut back, 7 bases at V and 5 bases at J, with 13 bases in the middle. The germline V gene has CDR1 SGHRS and CDR2 YFSETQ. The DNA of the CDR3 is TGCGCCAGCCCGGCGGGGTTACACGAGCAGTACTTC. Protein: CASPAGLHEQYF.

V and J are TRBV2 and TRBJ2-1; 10 nucleotides match TRBD1. The V gene end was trimmed by 3 bases and the J gene end by 5 bases; junction bases not matched to a gene: 4. Looked up from germline, CDR1 is SNHLY and CDR2 is FYNNEI. The CDR3 totals 15 residues. The CDR3 region has the DNA TGTGCCAGCAGTGACGGGACAGGGGTTCACAATGAGCAGTTCTTC. Amino acids: CASSDGTGVHNEQFF.